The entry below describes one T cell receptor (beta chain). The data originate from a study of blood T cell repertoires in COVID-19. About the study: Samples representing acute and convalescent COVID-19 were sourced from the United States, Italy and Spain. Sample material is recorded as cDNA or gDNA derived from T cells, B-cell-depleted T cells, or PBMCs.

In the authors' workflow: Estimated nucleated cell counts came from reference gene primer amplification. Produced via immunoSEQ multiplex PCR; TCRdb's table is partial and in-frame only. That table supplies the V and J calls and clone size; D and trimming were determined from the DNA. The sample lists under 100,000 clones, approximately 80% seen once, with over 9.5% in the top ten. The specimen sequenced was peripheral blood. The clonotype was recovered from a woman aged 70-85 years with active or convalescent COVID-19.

This CDR3 reads CASSGGTVLRYGYTF. The CDR3 bases are TGTGCCAGCAGCGGGGGGACAGTCTTACGCTATGGCTACACCTTC. The V gene is TRBV11-2, the J gene TRBJ1-2; 7 bases line up with TRBD1. This CDR3 is built from 15 residues. J lost 4 bases, V lost 5 bases, and 10 bases had no gene match. Germline CDR1 is SGHAT and CDR2 is FQNNGV.